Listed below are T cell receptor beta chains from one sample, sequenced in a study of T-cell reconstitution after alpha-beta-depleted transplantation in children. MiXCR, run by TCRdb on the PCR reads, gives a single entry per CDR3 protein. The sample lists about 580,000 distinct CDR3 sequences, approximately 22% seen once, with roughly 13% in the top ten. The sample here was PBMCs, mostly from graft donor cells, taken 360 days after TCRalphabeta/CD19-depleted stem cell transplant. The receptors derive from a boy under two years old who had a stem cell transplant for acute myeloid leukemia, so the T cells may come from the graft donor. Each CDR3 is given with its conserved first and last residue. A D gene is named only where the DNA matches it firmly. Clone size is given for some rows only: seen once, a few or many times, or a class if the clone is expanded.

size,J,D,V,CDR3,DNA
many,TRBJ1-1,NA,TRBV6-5,CASSYSRNLNTEAFF,TGTGCCAGCAGTTACTCGAGGAACTTGAACACTGAAGCTTTCTTT
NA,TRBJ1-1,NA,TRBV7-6,CASSLDTGSTEAFF,TGTGCCAGCAGCTTAGACACAGGGAGCACTGAAGCTTTCTTT
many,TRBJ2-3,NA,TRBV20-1,CSAWGGSTDTQYF,TGCAGTGCTTGGGGGGGCTCCACAGATACGCAGTATTTT
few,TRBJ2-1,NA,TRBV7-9,CASSPDSAYNEQFF,TGTGCCAGCAGCCCAGACAGCGCCTACAATGAGCAGTTCTTC
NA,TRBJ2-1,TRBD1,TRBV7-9,CASSSDRGEDNEQFF,TGTGCCAGCAGCTCCGACAGGGGCGAGGATAATGAGCAGTTCTTC
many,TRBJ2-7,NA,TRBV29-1,CSVRSGVYEQYF,TGCAGCGTTAGGAGCGGTGTCTACGAGCAGTACTTC
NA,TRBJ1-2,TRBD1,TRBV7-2,CASSLPPGQAANYGYTF,TGTGCCAGCAGCTTACCCCCCGGACAGGCAGCTAACTATGGCTACACCTTC
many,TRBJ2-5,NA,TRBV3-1,CASSQDIDLSFQETQYF,TGTGCCAGCAGCCAAGATATAGATCTAAGCTTTCAAGAGACCCAGTACTTC
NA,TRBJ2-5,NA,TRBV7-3,CASSLSGGRETQYF,TGTGCCAGCAGCTTATCAGGGGGGCGCGAGACCCAGTACTTC
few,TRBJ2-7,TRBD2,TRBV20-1,CSARMASGRTYEQYF,TGCAGTGCTAGAATGGCTAGCGGGCGAACCTACGAGCAGTACTTC
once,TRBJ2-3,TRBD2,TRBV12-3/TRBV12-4,CASTPGVLAGANTDTQYF,TGTGCCAGCACCCCAGGGGTTCTAGCGGGGGCCAACACAGATACGCAGTATTTT
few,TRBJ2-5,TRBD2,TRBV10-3,CAISVGLAGGPGQETQYF,TGTGCCATCAGTGTCGGACTAGCGGGGGGGCCGGGTCAAGAGACCCAGTACTTC
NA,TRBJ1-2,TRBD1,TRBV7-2,CASSLVAGGHYGYTF,TGTGCCAGCAGCTTAGTCGCAGGGGGTCACTATGGCTACACCTTC
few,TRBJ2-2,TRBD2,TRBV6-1,CASRELTSGFTGELFF,TGTGCCAGCAGGGAACTGACTAGCGGGTTCACCGGGGAGCTGTTTTTT
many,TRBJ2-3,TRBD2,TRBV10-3,CAISESASGITDTQYF,TGTGCCATCAGTGAGTCGGCCAGCGGGATCACAGATACGCAGTATTTT
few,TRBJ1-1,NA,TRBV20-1,CSFRTASRGGTEAFF,TGCAGTTTTAGGACGGCATCCAGAGGGGGTACTGAAGCTTTCTTT
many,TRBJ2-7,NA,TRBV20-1,CSASKPPASYEQYF,TGCAGTGCTAGTAAACCCCCGGCCTCTTACGAGCAGTACTTC
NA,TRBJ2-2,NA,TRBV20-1,CSARGENTGELFF,TGCAGTGCTAGAGGAGAAAACACCGGGGAGCTGTTTTTT
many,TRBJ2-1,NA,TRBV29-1,CSVAVAVSSYNEQFF,TGCAGCGTCGCGGTAGCGGTAAGCTCCTACAATGAGCAGTTCTTC
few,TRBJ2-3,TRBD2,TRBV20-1,CSGLPSSGGAQDTQYF,TGCAGTGGACTCCCCTCTAGCGGGGGGGCACAAGATACGCAGTATTTT
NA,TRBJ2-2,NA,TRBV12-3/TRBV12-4,CASSLGTLPGELFF,TGTGCCAGCAGTTTGGGGACCTTACCCGGGGAGCTGTTTTTT
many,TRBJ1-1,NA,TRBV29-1,CSVGSLNTEAFF,TGCAGCGTTGGGTCGCTGAACACTGAAGCTTTCTTT
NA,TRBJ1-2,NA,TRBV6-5,CASSYSETGSYGYTF,TGTGCCAGCAGTTACTCAGAAACAGGGTCCTATGGCTACACCTTC